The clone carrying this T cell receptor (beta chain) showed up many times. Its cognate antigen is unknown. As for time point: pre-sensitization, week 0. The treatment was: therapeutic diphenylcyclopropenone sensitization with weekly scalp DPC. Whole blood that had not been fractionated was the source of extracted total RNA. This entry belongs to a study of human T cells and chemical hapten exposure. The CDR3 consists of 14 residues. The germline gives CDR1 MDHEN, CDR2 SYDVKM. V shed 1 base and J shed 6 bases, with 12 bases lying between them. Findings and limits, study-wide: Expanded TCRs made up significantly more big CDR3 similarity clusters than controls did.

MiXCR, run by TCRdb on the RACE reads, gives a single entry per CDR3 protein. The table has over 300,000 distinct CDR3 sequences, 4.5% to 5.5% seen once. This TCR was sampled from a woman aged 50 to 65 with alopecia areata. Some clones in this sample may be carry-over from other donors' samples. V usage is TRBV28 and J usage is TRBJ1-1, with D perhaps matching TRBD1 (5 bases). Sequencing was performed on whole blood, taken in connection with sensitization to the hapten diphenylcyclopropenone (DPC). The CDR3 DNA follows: TGTGCCAGCAGTTTATTGCAGGGTAGGGCTGAAGCTTTCTTT. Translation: CASSLLQGRAEAFF.